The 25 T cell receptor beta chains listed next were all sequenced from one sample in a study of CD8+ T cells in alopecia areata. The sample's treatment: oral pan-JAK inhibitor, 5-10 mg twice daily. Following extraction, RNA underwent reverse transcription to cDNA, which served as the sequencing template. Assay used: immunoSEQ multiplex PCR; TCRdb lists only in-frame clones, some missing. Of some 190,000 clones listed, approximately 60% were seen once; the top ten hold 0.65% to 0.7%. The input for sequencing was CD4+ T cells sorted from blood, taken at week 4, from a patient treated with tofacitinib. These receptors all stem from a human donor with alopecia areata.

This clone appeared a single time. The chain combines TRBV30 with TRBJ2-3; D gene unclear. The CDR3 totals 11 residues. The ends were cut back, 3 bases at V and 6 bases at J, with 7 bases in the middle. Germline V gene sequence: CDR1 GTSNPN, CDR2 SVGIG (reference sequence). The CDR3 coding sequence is TGTGCCTGGAGCGAGTCTGATACGCAGTATTTT. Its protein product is CAWSESDTQYF.

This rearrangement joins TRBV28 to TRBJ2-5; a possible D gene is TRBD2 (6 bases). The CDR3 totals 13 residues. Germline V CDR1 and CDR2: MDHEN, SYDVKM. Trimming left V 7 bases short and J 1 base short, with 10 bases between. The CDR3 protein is CASIAGRQETQYF. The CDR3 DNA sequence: TGTGCCAGCATCGCGGGGCGCCAAGAGACCCAGTACTTC.

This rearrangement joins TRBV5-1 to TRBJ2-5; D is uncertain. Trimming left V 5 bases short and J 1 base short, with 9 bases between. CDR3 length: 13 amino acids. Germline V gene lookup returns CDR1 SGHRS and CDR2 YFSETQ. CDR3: CASRPGSQETQYF. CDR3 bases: TGCGCCAGCAGGCCTGGGTCCCAAGAGACCCAGTACTTC. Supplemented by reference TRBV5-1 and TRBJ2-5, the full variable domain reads KAGVTQTPRYLIKTRGQQVTLSCSPISGHRSVSWYQQTPGQGLQFLFEYFSETQRNKGNFPGRFSGRQFSNSRSEMNVSTLELGDSALYLCASRPGSQETQYFGPGTRLLVL.

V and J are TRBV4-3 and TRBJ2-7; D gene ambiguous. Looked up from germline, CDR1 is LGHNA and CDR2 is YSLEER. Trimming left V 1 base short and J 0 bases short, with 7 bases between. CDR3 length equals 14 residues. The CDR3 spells CASSQATGSYEQYF. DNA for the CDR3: TGCGCCAGCAGCCAAGCGACGGGCTCCTACGAGCAGTACTTC.

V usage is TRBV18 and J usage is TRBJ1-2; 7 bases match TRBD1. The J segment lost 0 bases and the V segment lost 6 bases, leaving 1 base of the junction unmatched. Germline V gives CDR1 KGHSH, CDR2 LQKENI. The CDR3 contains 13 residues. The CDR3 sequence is CASSGQANYGYTF. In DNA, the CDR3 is TGTGCCAGCTCCGGACAGGCTAACTATGGCTACACCTTC.

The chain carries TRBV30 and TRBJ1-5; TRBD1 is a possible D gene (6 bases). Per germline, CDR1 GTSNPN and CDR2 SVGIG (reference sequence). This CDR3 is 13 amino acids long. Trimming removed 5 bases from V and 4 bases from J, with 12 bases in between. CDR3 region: CAWGTRGNQPQHF. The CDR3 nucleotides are TGTGCCTGGGGGACAAGAGGGAATCAGCCCCAGCATTTT. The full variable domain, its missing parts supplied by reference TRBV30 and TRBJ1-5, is SQTIHQWPATLVQPVGSPLSLECTVEGTSNPNLYWYRQAAGRGLQLLFYSVGIGQISSEVPQNLSASRPQDRQFILSSKKLLLSDSGFYLCAWGTRGNQPQHFGDGTRLSIL.

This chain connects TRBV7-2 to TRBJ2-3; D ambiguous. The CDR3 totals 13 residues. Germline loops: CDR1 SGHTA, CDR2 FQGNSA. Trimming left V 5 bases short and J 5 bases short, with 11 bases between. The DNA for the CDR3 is TGTGCCAGCAGCCCCCAGATGGGAGATACGCAGTATTTT. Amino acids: CASSPQMGDTQYF.

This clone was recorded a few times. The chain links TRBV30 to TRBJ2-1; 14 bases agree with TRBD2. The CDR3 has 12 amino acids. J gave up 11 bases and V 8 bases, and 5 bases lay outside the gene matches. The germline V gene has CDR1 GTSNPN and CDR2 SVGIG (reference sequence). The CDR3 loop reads CARGTSGRQQFF. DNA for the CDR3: TGTGCCCGGGGGACTAGCGGGAGACAGCAGTTCTTC.

CDR3 sequence reads: CACTRPGHEQYF. The DNA for the CDR3 is TGTGCCTGTACACGACCAGGCCACGAGCAGTACTTC. The chain carries TRBV30 and TRBJ2-7; D is uncertain. Germline assignment: CDR1 GTSNPN and CDR2 SVGIG (reference sequence). V lost 6 bases and J 5 bases, leaving 14 bases between the germline ends. The length of the CDR3 is 12 residues. Combining the CDR3 with reference TRBV30 and TRBJ2-7 gives the whole variable domain SQTIHQWPATLVQPVGSPLSLECTVEGTSNPNLYWYRQAAGRGLQLLFYSVGIGQISSEVPQNLSASRPQDRQFILSSKKLLLSDSGFYLCACTRPGHEQYFGPGTRLTVT.

CDR3 bases: TGTGCCAGCAGCACCGACAGGGGCGAGCAGTACTTC. Amino acids: CASSTDRGEQYF. The genes are TRBV7-2 and TRBJ2-7, with 8 positions matching TRBD1. V was clipped by 5 bases and J by 6 bases; unmatched bases: 3. Germline CDR1 SGHTA, CDR2 FQGNSA. The CDR3 sequence is 12 residues long.

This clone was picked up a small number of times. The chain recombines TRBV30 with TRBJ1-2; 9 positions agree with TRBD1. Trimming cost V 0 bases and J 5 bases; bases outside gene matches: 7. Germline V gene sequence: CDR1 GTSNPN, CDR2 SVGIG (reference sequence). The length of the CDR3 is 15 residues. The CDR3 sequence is CAWSVLGQGKYGYTF. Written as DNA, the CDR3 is TGTGCCTGGAGTGTACTTGGACAGGGGAAATATGGCTACACCTTC.

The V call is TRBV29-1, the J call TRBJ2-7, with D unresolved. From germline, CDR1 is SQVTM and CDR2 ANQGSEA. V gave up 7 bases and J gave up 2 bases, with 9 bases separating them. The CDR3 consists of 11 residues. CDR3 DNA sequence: TGCAGCGCTGTACGGGCCTACGAGCAGTACTTC. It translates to CSAVRAYEQYF.

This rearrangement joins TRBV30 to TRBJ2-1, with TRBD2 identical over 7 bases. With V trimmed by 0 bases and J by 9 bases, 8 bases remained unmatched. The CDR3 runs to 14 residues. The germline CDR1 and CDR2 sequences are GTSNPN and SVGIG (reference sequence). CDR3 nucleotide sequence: TGTGCCTGGAGTGTAGGCGGGAGAGTCGGTGAGCAGTTCTTC. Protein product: CAWSVGGRVGEQFF.

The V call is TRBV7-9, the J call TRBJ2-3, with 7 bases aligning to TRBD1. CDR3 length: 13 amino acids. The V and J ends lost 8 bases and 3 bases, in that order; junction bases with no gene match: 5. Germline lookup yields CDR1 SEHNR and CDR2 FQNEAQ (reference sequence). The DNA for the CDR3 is TGTGCCAGCGGGACAGCAGATACAGATACGCAGTATTTT. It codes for CASGTADTDTQYF.

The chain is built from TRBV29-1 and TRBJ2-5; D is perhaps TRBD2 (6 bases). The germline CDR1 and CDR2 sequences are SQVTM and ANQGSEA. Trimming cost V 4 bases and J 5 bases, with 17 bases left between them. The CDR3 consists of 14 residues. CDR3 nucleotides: TGCAGCGTTGCCCCCGGTAGGGCGGGGGAGACCCAGTACTTC. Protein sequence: CSVAPGRAGETQYF. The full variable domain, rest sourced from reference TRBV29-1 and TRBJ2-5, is SAVISQKPSRDICQRGTSLTIQCQVDSQVTMMFWYRQQPGQSLTLIATANQGSEATYESGFVIDKFPISRPNLTFSTLTVSNMSPEDSSIYLCSVAPGRAGETQYFGPGTRLLVL.

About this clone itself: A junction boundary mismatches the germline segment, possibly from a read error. The CDR3 is CASSISAAFSDEQYF. In DNA, the CDR3 is TGTGCCAGTAGTATATCGGCGGCGTTCTCCGACGAGCAGTACTTC. This chain uses TRBV19 with TRBJ2-7; no reliable D call. The V gene's germline CDR1 is LNHDA and CDR2 SQIVND (reference sequence). The CDR3 consists of 15 residues. The full variable domain, with the rest looked up from reference TRBV19 and TRBJ2-7, is DGGITQSPKYLFRKEGQNVTLSCEQNLNHDAMYWYRQDPGQGLRLIYYSQIVNDFQKGDIAEGYSVSREKKESFPLTVTSAQKNPTAFYLCASSISAAFSDEQYFGPGTRLTVT.

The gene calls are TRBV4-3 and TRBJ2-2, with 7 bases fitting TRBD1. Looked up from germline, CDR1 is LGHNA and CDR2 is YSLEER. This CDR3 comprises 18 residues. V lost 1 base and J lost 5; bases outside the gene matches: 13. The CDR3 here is CASSQVGIRDRVTGELFF. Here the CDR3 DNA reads TGCGCCAGCAGCCAAGTGGGGATCCGAGACAGGGTGACCGGGGAGCTGTTTTTT.

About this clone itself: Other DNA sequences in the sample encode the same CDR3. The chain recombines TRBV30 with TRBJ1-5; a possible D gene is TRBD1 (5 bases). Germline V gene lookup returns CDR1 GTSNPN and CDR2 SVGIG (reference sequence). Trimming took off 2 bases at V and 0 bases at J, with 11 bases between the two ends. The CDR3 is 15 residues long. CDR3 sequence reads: CAWSPRDGSNQPQHF. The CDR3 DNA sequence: TGTGCCTGGAGTCCACGGGACGGTAGCAATCAGCCCCAGCATTTT. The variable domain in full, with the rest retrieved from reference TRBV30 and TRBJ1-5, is SQTIHQWPATLVQPVGSPLSLECTVEGTSNPNLYWYRQAAGRGLQLLFYSVGIGQISSEVPQNLSASRPQDRQFILSSKKLLLSDSGFYLCAWSPRDGSNQPQHFGDGTRLSIL.

The CDR3 DNA reads as TGTGCCAGCAGTGGACAGGATACCTACGAGCAGTACTTC. It encodes CASSGQDTYEQYF. This chain links TRBV25-1 with TRBJ2-7; D is possibly TRBD1 (6 bases). V was pared by 4 bases and J by 2 bases, with 9 bases between. The germline V gene has CDR1 MGHDK and CDR2 SYGVNS. The CDR3 contains 13 residues.

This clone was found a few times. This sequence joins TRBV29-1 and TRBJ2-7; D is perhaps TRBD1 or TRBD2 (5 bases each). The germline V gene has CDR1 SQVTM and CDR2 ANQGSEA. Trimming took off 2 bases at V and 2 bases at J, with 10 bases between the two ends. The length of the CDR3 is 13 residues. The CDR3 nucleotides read TGCAGCGTTGAAATCCGGGACCCCTACGAGCAGTACTTC. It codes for CSVEIRDPYEQYF.

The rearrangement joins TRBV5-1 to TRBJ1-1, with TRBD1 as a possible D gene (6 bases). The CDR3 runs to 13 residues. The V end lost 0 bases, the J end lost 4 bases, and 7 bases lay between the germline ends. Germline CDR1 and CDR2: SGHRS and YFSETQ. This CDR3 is CASSLGTATEAFF. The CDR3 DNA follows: TGCGCCAGCAGCTTGGGGACAGCCACTGAAGCTTTCTTT. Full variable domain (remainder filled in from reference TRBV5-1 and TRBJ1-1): KAGVTQTPRYLIKTRGQQVTLSCSPISGHRSVSWYQQTPGQGLQFLFEYFSETQRNKGNFPGRFSGRQFSNSRSEMNVSTLELGDSALYLCASSLGTATEAFFGQGTRLTVV.

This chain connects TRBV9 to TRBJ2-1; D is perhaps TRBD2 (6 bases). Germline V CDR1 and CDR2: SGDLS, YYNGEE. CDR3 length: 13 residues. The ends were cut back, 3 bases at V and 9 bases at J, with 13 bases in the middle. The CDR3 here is CASSEDYYGEQFF. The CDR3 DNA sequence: TGTGCCAGCAGCGAGGACTACTACGGTGAGCAGTTCTTC.

CDR3 sequence: CASSSTGEDYGYTF. The CDR3 DNA follows: TGCGCCAGCAGCTCCACCGGGGAGGACTATGGCTACACCTTC. V gene TRBV5-1 combines with J gene TRBJ1-2, with D unclear. The CDR3 extends over 14 amino acids. V was clipped by 3 bases and J by 3 bases, with 12 bases between them. The germline CDR1 and CDR2 sequences are SGHRS and YFSETQ.

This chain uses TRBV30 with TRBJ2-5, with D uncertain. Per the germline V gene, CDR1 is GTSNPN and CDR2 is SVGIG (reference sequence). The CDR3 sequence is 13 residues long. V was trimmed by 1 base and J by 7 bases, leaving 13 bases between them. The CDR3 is CAWSEEGLVTQYF. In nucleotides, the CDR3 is TGTGCCTGGAGTGAGGAAGGGTTGGTGACCCAGTACTTC.

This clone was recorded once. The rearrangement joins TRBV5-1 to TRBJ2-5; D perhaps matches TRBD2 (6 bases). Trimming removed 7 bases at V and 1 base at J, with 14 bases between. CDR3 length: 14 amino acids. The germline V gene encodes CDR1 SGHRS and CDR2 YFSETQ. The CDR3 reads CASRSLGGQETQYF. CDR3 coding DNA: TGCGCCAGCCGTTCTCTGGGGGGCCAAGAGACCCAGTACTTC.